This TCR beta chain was captured by sequencing in a study of Ad26.COV2.S vaccination and SARS-CoV-2 variants. In the study overall: Ad26.COV2.S shots went into the muscle once or twice, 56 days apart. Study-wide points: Considerable breadth of spike-specific CD8+ and CD4+ T cell responses has reportedly been documented following vaccination. Quantification of TCR breadth and depth may have yielded underestimates of total T cell responses.

This clone was recorded only once. The antigen is undetermined. CDR3 length: 15 amino acids. This table comes from immunoSEQ multiplex PCR, and its TCRdb copy is limited to in-frame clones, with some not included. This sample has roughly 320,000 clones, with over 75% found just once. The sample's treatment: 15 to 20 received Ad26.COV2.S at low or high dose, single or two shots; several received placebo; per-sample allocation not given. The investigators took samples on day 63 after the first vaccine or placebo injection. What was given as vaccine was an Ad26 vector encoding Wuhan-strain SARS-CoV-2 spike.

The specimen comprised peripheral blood, sampled in a trial of Ad26.COV2.S vaccine versus placebo. The source of this sequence is a person aged 18 to 59 who received the Ad26.COV2.S COVID-19 vaccine or a placebo. J is TRBJ2-1 and V is TRBV12-2. TRBV12-2 is a known pseudogene. CDR3 sequence (DNA): TGTGCAAGTCGCTGCAGAGTTACCCCTGGCAATGAGCAGTTCTTC. It yields the protein CASRCRVTPGNEQFF.